The next 21 T cell receptor beta chains were all read from a single sample in a study of blood T cell repertoires in COVID-19. The table came from immunoSEQ multiplex PCR; TCRdb's copy has only in-frame clones and leaves some out. The repertoire consists of around 160,000 clones, with 80% to 85% occurring once and the leading ten covering about 38%. The sequenced sample was peripheral blood. These receptors were taken from a human donor in a cohort sampled during active COVID-19.

The V and J genes are TRBV30 and TRBJ1-4, with 8 bases matching TRBD1. This CDR3 is built from 14 residues. Per germline, CDR1 GTSNPN and CDR2 SVGIG (reference sequence). The V gene end was trimmed by 2 bases and the J gene end by 8 bases; junction bases not matched to a gene: 7. The chain's CDR3 is CAWSINRGWEKLFF. CDR3 nucleotides: TGTGCCTGGAGTATAAACAGGGGGTGGGAAAAACTGTTTTTT.

The DNA for the CDR3 is TGTGCCAGCAGCAAAATCCCCGCGGGGGGAGGGCCCTACGAGCAGTACTTC. Translation: CASSKIPAGGGPYEQYF. The chain links TRBV21-1 to TRBJ2-7; the table's D call, TRBD2, was not checked against the DNA. TRBV21-1 is tagged as a pseudogene. The CDR3 has 17 residues.

The chain couples TRBV5-4 to TRBJ1-2; tentatively, D is TRBD1 (5 bases). Germline values: CDR1 SGHNT, CDR2 YYREEE (reference sequence). Trimming pared 3 bases from V and 7 bases from J, leaving 22 bases between. This CDR3 region has 16 residues. The CDR3 DNA follows: TGTGCCAGCAGCTCGGGGGGGGGAAACCTTTTTGGTGGCTACACCTTC. Translation gives CASSSGGGNLFGGYTF.

The chain recombines TRBV7-2 with TRBJ1-1; D is unresolved. The CDR3 is made up of 16 amino acids. Germline lookup yields CDR1 SGHTA and CDR2 FQGNSA. V was trimmed by 3 bases and J by 5 bases, leaving 19 bases between them. The CDR3 nucleotides are TGTGCCAGCAGCTTCGGAGGGAGTGGGTTGGTTACTGAAGCTTTCTTT. This translates into CASSFGGSGLVTEAFF. Full variable domain (rest looked up from reference TRBV7-2 and TRBJ1-1): GAGVSQSPSNKVTEKGKDVELRCDPISGHTALYWYRQSLGQGLEFLIYFQGNSAPDKSGLPSDRFSAERTGGSVSTLTIQRTQQEDSAVYLCASSFGGSGLVTEAFFGQGTRLTVV.

The chain has TRBV18 and TRBJ1-5, with D perhaps TRBD1 (6 bases). V was pared by 7 bases and J by 6 bases, with 13 bases between. The CDR3 totals 13 residues. Germline V gives CDR1 KGHSH, CDR2 LQKENI. The chain's CDR3 is CASFTGNGQPQHF. Written as DNA, the CDR3 is TGTGCCAGCTTTACAGGGAATGGTCAGCCCCAGCATTTT.

V and J are TRBV18 and TRBJ1-4; D is possibly TRBD1 (6 bases). V dropped 2 bases and J dropped 8 bases, with 15 bases sitting between them. This CDR3 has 15 amino acids. The V gene's germline CDR1 is KGHSH and CDR2 LQKENI. The CDR3 sequence: CASSPEQGFREKLFF. In nucleotides, the CDR3 is TGTGCCAGCTCACCAGAACAGGGCTTCAGGGAAAAACTGTTTTTT.

The chain joins TRBV19 to TRBJ2-1, with D tentatively TRBD1 (6 bases). The CDR3 covers 12 residues. Germline-derived CDR1 and CDR2 are LNHDA and SQIVND (reference sequence). Trimming shortened V by 10 bases and J by 8 bases, and 15 bases separated the two germline ends. Here the CDR3 reads CATRDIIDEQFF. CDR3 nucleotides: TGTGCCACCCGGGACATTATCGATGAGCAGTTCTTC.

The CDR3 DNA reads TGCGCCAGCGGCATTGGGACACCCGTGGGGAAACTGTTTTTT. It codes for CASGIGTPVGKLFF. This chain joins TRBV5-1 and TRBJ1-4, with D perhaps TRBD1 (6 bases). Germline loops: CDR1 SGHRS, CDR2 YFSETQ. Trimming took off 7 bases at V and 11 bases at J, with 21 bases between the two ends. This CDR3 is built from 14 residues.

This chain connects TRBV5-1 to TRBJ1-5, with TRBD1 as a possible D gene (5 bases). The ends were cut back, 4 bases at V and 9 bases at J, with 17 bases in the middle. From germline, CDR1 is SGHRS and CDR2 YFSETQ. The CDR3 consists of 14 residues. The chain's CDR3 is CASSPTDGGGPQHF. In DNA form, the CDR3 reads TGCGCCAGCAGCCCAACCGACGGCGGGGGGCCCCAGCATTTT.

The V call is TRBV19, the J call TRBJ1-3; D might be TRBD1 (6 bases). This CDR3 is 13 amino acids long. V was clipped by 6 bases and J by 2 bases, with 8 bases between them. Germline V gives CDR1 LNHDA, CDR2 SQIVND (reference sequence). The CDR3 here is CASSTGTGNTIYF. The CDR3 DNA is TGTGCCAGTAGCACAGGGACTGGAAACACCATATATTTT.

The chain carries TRBV9 and TRBJ1-6; TRBD1 matches 9 bases. The V and J ends lost 3 bases and 2 bases, in that order; junction bases with no gene match: 6. This CDR3 has 17 residues. Germline V gene data show CDR1 as SGDLS and CDR2 as YYNGEE. CDR3 loop: CASSARDRATYNSPLHF. DNA of the CDR3: TGTGCCAGCAGCGCCCGGGACAGGGCAACCTATAATTCACCCCTCCACTTT.

The V call is TRBV9, the J call TRBJ1-1; 7 positions agree with TRBD1. CDR1 SGDLS and CDR2 YYNGEE come from the germline V gene. J was trimmed by 2 bases and V by 4 bases; bases with no gene match: 8. CDR3 length: 15 amino acids. CDR3 nucleotide sequence: TGTGCCAGCAGCTTCCGACAGGGTGAAAACACTGAAGCTTTCTTT. Translation gives CASSFRQGENTEAFF.

This chain uses TRBV7-2 with TRBJ2-3; TRBD1 agrees at 7 bases. Trimming at V came to 6 bases and at J to 4 bases, leaving 10 bases not matched to a gene. The CDR3 runs 15 residues. Germline assignment: CDR1 SGHTA and CDR2 FQGNSA. CDR3 residues: CASSPEGAAADTQYF. DNA for the CDR3: TGTGCCAGCAGTCCAGAGGGGGCAGCGGCAGATACGCAGTATTTT.

The CDR3 loop is CASSLGGGRNTGELFF. The CDR3 DNA follows: TGTGCCAGCAGCTTGGGTGGCGGAAGGAACACCGGGGAGCTGTTTTTT. The chain uses TRBV5-5 and TRBJ2-2; no clear D gene. CDR1 is SGHKS and CDR2 is YYEKEE in the germline V gene (reference sequence). V lost 0 bases to trimming and J lost 1 base, with 10 bases between them. The CDR3 runs to 16 residues.

The chain employs TRBV4-3 and TRBJ2-1; the D gene is possibly TRBD1 (6 bases). Trimming removed 1 base from V and 4 bases from J, with 11 bases in between. The V gene's germline CDR1 is LGHNA and CDR2 YSLEER. This CDR3 is built from 15 residues. The CDR3 reads CASSQGLDRYNEQFF. The DNA for the CDR3 is TGCGCCAGCAGCCAAGGCCTGGACAGATACAATGAGCAGTTCTTC.

This sequence joins TRBV9 and TRBJ2-2; D unclear. The CDR3 covers 15 residues. Germline V gene sequence: CDR1 SGDLS, CDR2 YYNGEE. V was clipped by 2 bases and J by 4 bases, with 12 bases between them. CDR3 sequence (DNA): TGTGCCAGCAGCGTGTCTCAACGAGGCACCGGGGAGCTGTTTTTT. Its translation: CASSVSQRGTGELFF. Using reference TRBV9 and TRBJ2-2 for the parts outside the CDR3, the full variable domain is DSGVTQTPKHLITATGQRVTLRCSPRSGDLSVYWYQQSLDQGLQFLIQYYNGEERAKGNILERFSAQQFPDLHSELNLSSLELGDSALYFCASSVSQRGTGELFFGEGSRLTVL.

The chain's CDR3 is CASSQEEGSYNEQFF. CDR3 sequence (DNA): TGCGCCAGCAGCCAAGAGGAGGGCTCCTACAATGAGCAGTTCTTC. The V and J genes are TRBV4-3 and TRBJ2-1; tentative D call: TRBD2 (6 bases). V was shortened by 0 bases and J by 0 bases, with 6 bases between the two germline ends. CDR1 is LGHNA and CDR2 is YSLEER in the germline V gene. There are 15 residues in the CDR3.

This clone is a singleton in its sample. The rearrangement joins TRBV2 to TRBJ2-1; D remains unclear. CDR1 is SNHLY, CDR2 FYNNEI, per germline. Trimming shortened V by 4 bases and J by 12 bases, and 10 bases separated the two germline ends. The CDR3 is 11 residues long. The CDR3 region is CASSVSGLQFF. CDR3 nucleotide sequence: TGTGCCAGCAGTGTCTCCGGGTTGCAGTTCTTC.

CDR3 region: CASSLEIWDTGNTIYF. CDR3 sequence (DNA): TGTGCCAGCAGCTTAGAAATCTGGGACACTGGAAACACCATATATTTT. The chain joins TRBV7-9 to TRBJ1-3, with D perhaps TRBD1 (6 bases). The V and J ends lost 1 base and 2 bases respectively, with 12 bases between them. This CDR3 is 16 amino acids long. The germline CDR1 and CDR2 sequences are SEHNR and FQNEAQ (reference sequence).

The sample holds one count of this clone. The CDR3 reads CASLRGGTDTQYF. Here the CDR3 DNA reads TGTGCCAGCCTCCGGGGGGGCACAGATACGCAGTATTTT. The chain combines TRBV7-9 with TRBJ2-3; 7 positions agree with TRBD2. Germline trimming cut 8 bases from V and 1 base from J; bases unmatched to any gene: 3. This CDR3 region has 13 residues. Germline V lookup: CDR1 SEHNR, CDR2 FQNEAQ (reference sequence).

V usage is TRBV12-3 or TRBV12-4 and J usage is TRBJ2-3, with D perhaps TRBD1 (6 bases). CDR3 length: 13 amino acids. V lost 4 bases to trimming and J lost 13 bases, with 18 bases between them. This CDR3 reads CASSSLTGSLKYF. CDR3 in DNA: TGTGCCAGCAGTTCACTTACAGGGTCATTGAAGTATTTT.